The 17 T cell receptor beta chains given below trace back to one sample, sequenced in a study of cytomegalovirus exposure and HLA in healthy donors (dated by TCRdb to the late 2010s). Receptors were amplified or captured by the immunoSEQ multiplex PCR assay. For the multiplex PCR, a mixture combining 60 forward primers for TCR Vbeta segments and 13 reverse primers for TCR Jbeta segments was used. TCRdb limited this immuneACCESS table to in-frame rearrangements with V and J called. A share of clones is missing; checked studies link under half to unresolved V genes, and the rest is unexplained. The sample has 130,000 or so clones on record, more than 70% of them singletons. The ten largest clones represent 7.5% to 9.5% of the sample. Sequenced input: PBMCs. The receptors were gathered from a woman aged 50 to 60 in good health and CMV-seropositive.

CDR3 in amino acids: CASRAQLGADGYTF. Here the CDR3 DNA reads TGTGCCAGCAGGGCGCAACTGGGGGCTGATGGCTACACCTTC. The chain links TRBV6-1 to TRBJ1-2, with D tentatively TRBD1 (6 bases). V was pared by 6 bases and J by 6 bases, with 17 bases between. Germline V gives CDR1 MNHNS, CDR2 SASEGT. There are 14 residues in the CDR3.

This chain connects TRBV30 to TRBJ2-7; a weak D match, TRBD2 (5 bases). This CDR3 is 15 amino acids long. Between the trimmed V and J ends, which lost 1 base and 1 base, there was a span of 14 bases. The V gene's germline CDR1 is GTSNPN and CDR2 SVGIG (reference sequence). DNA of the CDR3: TGTGCCTGGAGTGGTACGGGATCGCCGTCCTACGAGCAGTACTTC. This sequence encodes CAWSGTGSPSYEQYF.

The chain carries TRBV29-1 and TRBJ1-1; possible D gene TRBD1, 6 bases. V gave up 8 bases and J gave up 8 bases, with 27 bases separating them. Per germline, CDR1 SQVTM and CDR2 ANQGSEA. The CDR3 is 15 residues long. The CDR3 spells CSFSSGTTGGREAFF. The CDR3, as DNA: TGCAGCTTTTCGTCCGGGACAACCGGCGGGAGGGAAGCTTTCTTT.

The chain joins TRBV6-4 to TRBJ1-1, with D unclear. V lost 4 bases and J lost 2, with 8 bases in between. The CDR3 consists of 13 residues. Germline V lookup: CDR1 MRHNA, CDR2 SNTAGT. CDR3 sequence (DNA): TGTGCCAGCAGTGCCGGGTTCAACACTGAAGCTTTCTTT. Translating it yields CASSAGFNTEAFF.

This rearrangement joins TRBV4-2 to TRBJ2-7, with D perhaps TRBD2 (5 bases). This CDR3 is built from 14 residues. Trimming shortened V by 1 base and J by 2 bases, and 9 bases separated the two germline ends. Germline V gene data show CDR1 as LGHNA and CDR2 as YNFKEQ. CDR3 in amino acids: CASSQASGTYEQYF. In nucleotides, the CDR3 is TGTGCCAGCAGCCAAGCATCGGGAACCTACGAGCAGTACTTC.

V usage is TRBV7-8 and J usage is TRBJ2-5; weak D call: TRBD2 (7 bases). This CDR3 region has 17 residues. V lost 4 bases, J lost 5 bases, and 23 bases lay in between. Germline V gene sequence: CDR1 SGHVS, CDR2 FQNEAQ. CDR3 loop: CASSSDIGGGAVETQYF. The CDR3 DNA reads as TGTGCCAGCAGCTCGGACATCGGTGGGGGGGCCGTTGAGACCCAGTACTTC.

The chain employs TRBV30 and TRBJ2-2; 7 bases fit TRBD1. Germline V CDR1 and CDR2: GTSNPN, SVGIG (reference sequence). V shed 4 bases, J shed 6 bases, and the junction held 11 bases outside the gene matches. The CDR3 has 15 amino acids. The CDR3 protein is CAWNRGLRYSGELFF. CDR3 coding DNA: TGTGCCTGGAACAGGGGCCTAAGGTATTCCGGGGAGCTGTTTTTT. Full variable domain (outside the CDR3, taken from reference TRBV30 and TRBJ2-2): SQTIHQWPATLVQPVGSPLSLECTVEGTSNPNLYWYRQAAGRGLQLLFYSVGIGQISSEVPQNLSASRPQDRQFILSSKKLLLSDSGFYLCAWNRGLRYSGELFFGEGSRLTVL.

This chain uses TRBV6-1 with TRBJ2-3; 7 bases map to TRBD2. The CDR3 extends over 17 amino acids. V was pared by 3 bases and J by 2 bases, with 11 bases of the junction left unmatched. Germline assignment: CDR1 MNHNS and CDR2 SASEGT. The CDR3 nucleotides are TGTGCCAGCAGTGACGGGTTTCAAGCGGGGATCACAGATACGCAGTATTTT. It translates to CASSDGFQAGITDTQYF.

This clone has a handful of counts. The chain recombines TRBV7-3 with TRBJ2-3; 7 bases agree with TRBD2. The CDR3 spans 15 residues. Losses at the gene ends were 5 bases for V and 1 base for J; bases not matched to a gene: 6. Per germline, CDR1 SGHTA and CDR2 FQGTGA. CDR3: CASSPQSGGTDTQYF. The CDR3 DNA follows: TGTGCCAGCAGCCCCCAAAGCGGGGGCACAGATACGCAGTATTTT.

This chain links TRBV30 with TRBJ2-7; TRBD2 might be the D (5 bases). The CDR3 is 13 residues long. The V end lost 6 bases, the J end lost 2 bases, and 14 bases lay between the germline ends. Germline CDR1 and CDR2: GTSNPN and SVGIG (reference sequence). CDR3 DNA sequence: TGTGCCTGTTCGGACTTCCCTCCCTACGAGCAGTACTTC. This codes for CACSDFPPYEQYF.

The gene calls are TRBV6-5 and TRBJ1-1, with 8 nucleotides matching TRBD1. This CDR3 is built from 15 residues. The germline V gene has CDR1 MNHEY and CDR2 SVGAGI. The ends lost 3 bases at V and 3 bases at J; junction bases unmatched: 6. The CDR3 sequence: CASSYHQTGDTEAFF. The CDR3 bases are TGTGCCAGCAGTTATCACCAGACAGGGGACACTGAAGCTTTCTTT.

The chain combines TRBV19 with TRBJ2-2; 14 nucleotides match TRBD2. The CDR3 has 18 amino acids. The trim removed 4 bases at V and 2 bases at J, leaving 6 bases unmatched. Germline CDR1 reads LNHDA; CDR2 reads SQIVND (reference sequence). Written as DNA, the CDR3 is TGTGCCAGTAGTACCCGAGGGACTAGCGGGGGTAACACCGGGGAGCTGTTTTTT. It translates to CASSTRGTSGGNTGELFF.

The chain uses TRBV9 and TRBJ1-5; no definite D call. Germline assignment: CDR1 SGDLS and CDR2 YYNGEE. With 0 bases removed from V and 0 bases from J, the gap between germline ends came to 4 bases. This CDR3 contains 14 residues. This chain's CDR3 is CASSVDYSNQPQHF. The CDR3 region has the DNA TGTGCCAGCAGCGTAGACTATAGCAATCAGCCCCAGCATTTT.

The CDR3 nucleotides are TGTGCCATCAGTGAGTCGAGGGGACTCGTCCGGGTCTCTGGAAACACCATATATTTT. It is translated as CAISESRGLVRVSGNTIYF. The J gene is TRBJ1-3, the V gene TRBV10-3; D might be TRBD1 (5 bases). Germline assignment: CDR1 ENHRY and CDR2 SYGVKD. The CDR3 is 19 residues long. The V and J ends lost 0 bases and 0 bases respectively, with 18 bases between them.

The rearrangement uses TRBV7-3 and TRBJ1-2; TRBD1 matches 9 bases. Trimming took 5 bases from V and 8 from J; bases not matched to a gene: 9. The CDR3 has 14 residues. Per the germline V gene, CDR1 is SGHTA and CDR2 is FQGTGA. The DNA of the CDR3 is TGTGCCAGCAGCGAACAAGGACAGGGGTGGGGCTACACCTTC. This codes for CASSEQGQGWGYTF. Supplemented by reference TRBV7-3 and TRBJ1-2, the full variable domain reads GAGVSQTPSNKVTEKGKYVELRCDPISGHTALYWYRQSLGQGPEFLIYFQGTGAADDSGLPNDRFFAVRPEGSVSTLKIQRTERGDSAVYLCASSEQGQGWGYTFGSGTRLTVV.

This clone appeared once. The chain carries TRBV6-5 and TRBJ1-1; D might be TRBD1 (6 bases). Germline values: CDR1 MNHEY, CDR2 SVGAGI. V was shortened by 6 bases and J by 8 bases, with 22 bases between the two germline ends. The CDR3 loop spans 15 amino acids. This CDR3 reads CASRNAGQGRMEAFF. In nucleotides, the CDR3 is TGTGCCAGCAGGAACGCTGGGCAGGGGCGAATGGAAGCTTTCTTT.

The genes are TRBV6-6 and TRBJ1-2, with D possibly being TRBD1 (6 bases). V was pared by 3 bases and J by 4 bases, with 15 bases between. Germline lookup yields CDR1 MNHNY and CDR2 SVGAGI (reference sequence). This CDR3 spans 15 amino acids. The CDR3 is CASSYGGANLYGYTF. CDR3 DNA: TGTGCCAGCAGTTATGGGGGCGCCAACCTCTATGGCTACACCTTC.